This is a list of T cell receptor beta chains from one sample in a study of T cells in Graves' hyperthyroidism and ophthalmopathy. TCRdb re-called the multiplex PCR reads through MiXCR, storing one row per CDR3 protein. This sample carries some 440,000 distinct CDR3 sequences, approximately 14% of them seen once, and the ten largest clones take approximately 8%. The sample was blood. The receptors were sampled from a woman between 18 and 30 years old with Graves' hyperthyroidism. Both conserved end residues are part of each CDR3. D genes are given only for firm matches. Clone size is shown for a subset of rows, as once, few, many or a class of expanded clone.

len: 13; j_gene: TRBJ2-1; d_gene: TRBD1; abundance: many; v_gene: TRBV11-2; CDR3nt: TGTGCCAGCAGCCGGGACAGGGAACATGAGCAGTTCTTC; CDR3aa: CASSRDREHEQFF
len: 14; j_gene: TRBJ2-2; d_gene: NA; abundance: NA; v_gene: TRBV5-1; CDR3nt: TGCGCCAGCACCGATGACAGTTCCACCGGGGAGCTGTTTTTT; CDR3aa: CASTDDSSTGELFF
len: 11; j_gene: TRBJ2-7; d_gene: NA; abundance: many; v_gene: TRBV10-3; CDR3nt: TGTGCCATCGGAATAGAAGAGGAGCAGTACTTC; CDR3aa: CAIGIEEEQYF
len: 16; j_gene: TRBJ2-3; d_gene: NA; abundance: many; v_gene: TRBV12-3/TRBV12-4; CDR3nt: TGTGCCAGCAGCGCTAGGGCCCTCGGGGTGACAGATACGCAGTATTTT; CDR3aa: CASSARALGVTDTQYF
len: 15; j_gene: TRBJ1-1; d_gene: NA; abundance: many; v_gene: TRBV19; CDR3nt: TGTGCCAGTAGCCTTGGGGGCGCGGGGAACACTGAAGCTTTCTTT; CDR3aa: CASSLGGAGNTEAFF
len: 16; j_gene: TRBJ1-1; d_gene: TRBD1; abundance: few; v_gene: TRBV6-1; CDR3nt: TGTGCCAGCAGTCAACCGGGACAGGGGAGGGACACTGAAGCTTTCTTT; CDR3aa: CASSQPGQGRDTEAFF
len: 13; j_gene: TRBJ2-5; d_gene: NA; abundance: few; v_gene: TRBV9; CDR3nt: TGTGCCAGCAGCCCTTCTGATATTGAGACCCAGTACTTC; CDR3aa: CASSPSDIETQYF
len: 12; j_gene: TRBJ1-5; d_gene: NA; abundance: many; v_gene: TRBV7-9; CDR3nt: TGTGCCAGCGGGCCTCTGAATCAGCCCCAGCATTTT; CDR3aa: CASGPLNQPQHF
len: 13; j_gene: TRBJ2-2; d_gene: NA; abundance: NA; v_gene: TRBV5-1; CDR3nt: TGCGCCAGCAGGAGGGCCCTGGGCGGGGAGCTGTTTTTT; CDR3aa: CASRRALGGELFF
len: 16; j_gene: TRBJ2-5; d_gene: TRBD2; abundance: NA; v_gene: TRBV7-9; CDR3nt: TGTGCCAGCAGCTGGACTAGCGGGCTCAACCAAGAGACCCAGTACTTC; CDR3aa: CASSWTSGLNQETQYF
len: 13; j_gene: TRBJ2-7; d_gene: NA; abundance: NA; v_gene: TRBV28; CDR3nt: TGTGCCAGCACGCTCGGACAGTTCTACGAGCAGTACTTC; CDR3aa: CASTLGQFYEQYF
len: 16; j_gene: TRBJ2-1; d_gene: TRBD2; abundance: many; v_gene: TRBV5-8; CDR3nt: TGTGCCAGCAGCTTGGGCGGCGGGGGGGCCGGGAATGAGCAGTTCTTC; CDR3aa: CASSLGGGGAGNEQFF
len: 12; j_gene: TRBJ1-1; d_gene: NA; abundance: many; v_gene: TRBV20-1; CDR3nt: TGCAGTGCTAAGAGGGGCGGGACTGAAGCTTTCTTT; CDR3aa: CSAKRGGTEAFF
len: 17; j_gene: TRBJ2-2; d_gene: TRBD2; abundance: NA; v_gene: TRBV20-1; CDR3nt: TGCAGTGCTAGTGTCCCTAGCGGGGGGGCCGGAACCGGGGAGCTGTTTTTT; CDR3aa: CSASVPSGGAGTGELFF
len: 16; j_gene: TRBJ2-4; d_gene: TRBD2; abundance: many; v_gene: TRBV7-6; CDR3nt: TGTGCCAGCAGCTTAGAGGCGTTCGGGGGGGAAAACATTCAGTACTTC; CDR3aa: CASSLEAFGGENIQYF
len: 16; j_gene: TRBJ2-1; d_gene: TRBD2; abundance: NA; v_gene: TRBV9; CDR3nt: TGTGCCAGCAGCGCCGGCCTAGCGGGGTCTTTTTCTGAGCAGTTCTTC; CDR3aa: CASSAGLAGSFSEQFF
len: 15; j_gene: TRBJ1-5; d_gene: NA; abundance: NA; v_gene: TRBV20-1; CDR3nt: TGCAGTGCTACCCCTGCCAGGGTAGGCAATCAGCCCCAGCATTTT; CDR3aa: CSATPARVGNQPQHF
len: 15; j_gene: TRBJ2-7; d_gene: TRBD2; abundance: NA; v_gene: TRBV6-2/TRBV6-3; CDR3nt: TGTGCCAGCAGTTACTCGAACGGACTAGTCTACGAGCAGTACTTC; CDR3aa: CASSYSNGLVYEQYF
len: 13; j_gene: TRBJ1-6; d_gene: NA; abundance: NA; v_gene: TRBV7-6; CDR3nt: TGTGCCAGCAGCTACAGGGCCAATTCACCCCTCCACTTT; CDR3aa: CASSYRANSPLHF
len: 13; j_gene: TRBJ2-7; d_gene: NA; abundance: NA; v_gene: TRBV2; CDR3nt: TGTGCCATCCAGACAGATCCGGCCTACGAGCAGTACTTC; CDR3aa: CAIQTDPAYEQYF
len: 16; j_gene: TRBJ1-2; d_gene: NA; abundance: NA; v_gene: TRBV6-1; CDR3nt: TGTGCCAGCACGCTGTCCCGTGGGGGGACACCCTATGGCTACACCTTC; CDR3aa: CASTLSRGGTPYGYTF
len: 15; j_gene: TRBJ1-1; d_gene: NA; abundance: NA; v_gene: TRBV11-1; CDR3nt: TGTGCCAGCAGCAACACCGGGACTCCCGCTCGTGAAGCTTTCTTT; CDR3aa: CASSNTGTPAREAFF
len: 13; j_gene: TRBJ2-7; d_gene: NA; abundance: many; v_gene: TRBV9; CDR3nt: TGTGCCAGCAGCGTAGATCAGGCCCACGAGCAGTACTTC; CDR3aa: CASSVDQAHEQYF
len: 14; j_gene: TRBJ2-2; d_gene: TRBD1; abundance: few; v_gene: TRBV2; CDR3nt: TGTGCCAGCAGGGACAGGGAAATTACCGGGGAGCTGTTTTTT; CDR3aa: CASRDREITGELFF
len: 17; j_gene: TRBJ2-1; d_gene: NA; abundance: NA; v_gene: TRBV28; CDR3nt: TGTGCCAGCAGTTTAGGAAGGGGGCAGGGACTAAAAAATGAGCAGTTCTTC; CDR3aa: CASSLGRGQGLKNEQFF
len: 16; j_gene: TRBJ2-7; d_gene: TRBD1; abundance: many; v_gene: TRBV10-3; CDR3nt: TGTGCCATCAGTGAGTCTGACCTGGGACAGCCCTACGAGCAGTACTTC; CDR3aa: CAISESDLGQPYEQYF
len: 12; j_gene: TRBJ2-2; d_gene: TRBD1; abundance: NA; v_gene: TRBV7-9; CDR3nt: TGTGCCAGCAGCTTAGCCGGGACAGGGCTGTTTTTT; CDR3aa: CASSLAGTGLFF
len: 15; j_gene: TRBJ1-2; d_gene: TRBD1; abundance: many; v_gene: TRBV9; CDR3nt: TGTGCCAGCAGCGTAGCTACAGGGACAGATAAGGGCTACACCTTC; CDR3aa: CASSVATGTDKGYTF
len: 21; j_gene: TRBJ2-1; d_gene: NA; abundance: many; v_gene: TRBV7-4; CDR3nt: TGTGCCAGCAGCCCGGTGGGGACAAGAGGGGGGTGTGACTGCTCCTACAATGAGCAGTTCTTC; CDR3aa: CASSPVGTRGGCDCSYNEQFF
len: 14; j_gene: TRBJ1-4; d_gene: NA; abundance: NA; v_gene: TRBV6-1; CDR3nt: TGTGCCAGCAGCGAGGACAGCCCCCTAGAAAAACTGTTTTTT; CDR3aa: CASSEDSPLEKLFF
len: 11; j_gene: TRBJ2-5; d_gene: TRBD2; abundance: many; v_gene: TRBV7-8; CDR3nt: TGTGCCAGCAGCCTTAGCGGGGCCCAGTACTTC; CDR3aa: CASSLSGAQYF
len: 16; j_gene: TRBJ1-1; d_gene: NA; abundance: NA; v_gene: TRBV4-1; CDR3nt: TGCGCCAGCAGCCACCTGGGGGCCGTTGGGGACACTGAAGCTTTCTTT; CDR3aa: CASSHLGAVGDTEAFF
len: 13; j_gene: TRBJ2-5; d_gene: TRBD1; abundance: many; v_gene: TRBV10-3; CDR3nt: TGTGCCACGTTACAGGGGGACCAAGAGACCCAGTACTTC; CDR3aa: CATLQGDQETQYF
len: 15; j_gene: TRBJ2-5; d_gene: TRBD2; abundance: NA; v_gene: TRBV20-1; CDR3nt: TGCAGTGGTAAGGGACTAGCGGGACCCCAAGAGACCCAGTACTTC; CDR3aa: CSGKGLAGPQETQYF
len: 16; j_gene: TRBJ2-7; d_gene: TRBD1; abundance: NA; v_gene: TRBV7-8; CDR3nt: TGTGCCAGCAGCTTAGCGCCGGGACAGGGGGCCTACGAGCAGTACTTC; CDR3aa: CASSLAPGQGAYEQYF
len: 16; j_gene: TRBJ2-3; d_gene: TRBD1; abundance: many; v_gene: TRBV13; CDR3nt: TGTGCCAGCAGCTCACAGGGGGCGGTAATGGCAGATACGCAGTATTTT; CDR3aa: CASSSQGAVMADTQYF
len: 15; j_gene: TRBJ2-3; d_gene: NA; abundance: many; v_gene: TRBV7-3; CDR3nt: TGTGCCAGCAGCTTTTACCAGCGGGGCACAGATACGCAGTATTTT; CDR3aa: CASSFYQRGTDTQYF
len: 13; j_gene: TRBJ1-6; d_gene: NA; abundance: many; v_gene: TRBV20-1; CDR3nt: TGCAGTGCTAGAGAATTTGGGGCCTCACCCCTCCACTTT; CDR3aa: CSAREFGASPLHF
len: 14; j_gene: TRBJ2-2; d_gene: TRBD2; abundance: many; v_gene: TRBV12-3/TRBV12-4; CDR3nt: TGTGCCAGCAGGATAAGCGGGGCAGGCGGGGAGCTGTTTTTT; CDR3aa: CASRISGAGGELFF
len: 16; j_gene: TRBJ2-1; d_gene: NA; abundance: many; v_gene: TRBV20-1; CDR3nt: TGCAGTGCTAGATCGAGACAGGCACACTCCTACAATGAGCAGTTCTTC; CDR3aa: CSARSRQAHSYNEQFF
len: 16; j_gene: TRBJ2-7; d_gene: TRBD2; abundance: many; v_gene: TRBV3-1; CDR3nt: TGTGCCAGCAGCCAAGGGCCTAGCGGGAGGGCCTACGAGCAGTACTTC; CDR3aa: CASSQGPSGRAYEQYF
len: 11; j_gene: TRBJ1-2; d_gene: NA; abundance: many; v_gene: TRBV29-1; CDR3nt: TGCAGCGTTGCCGGGACCTATGGCTACACCTTC; CDR3aa: CSVAGTYGYTF
len: 13; j_gene: TRBJ1-2; d_gene: NA; abundance: NA; v_gene: TRBV25-1; CDR3nt: TGTGCCAGCAGTGAAATCGGCCTCTATGGCTACACCTTC; CDR3aa: CASSEIGLYGYTF
len: 13; j_gene: TRBJ1-6; d_gene: NA; abundance: NA; v_gene: TRBV28; CDR3nt: TGTGCCAGCAGTTTAGTTGGGGATTCACCCCTCCACTTT; CDR3aa: CASSLVGDSPLHF
len: 15; j_gene: TRBJ2-2; d_gene: TRBD2; abundance: many; v_gene: TRBV7-2; CDR3nt: TGTGCCAGCAGCCTCCTTGGGGAGGGCACCGGGGAGCTGTTTTTT; CDR3aa: CASSLLGEGTGELFF
len: 13; j_gene: TRBJ1-5; d_gene: NA; abundance: many; v_gene: TRBV20-1; CDR3nt: TGCAGTGCTAGAGAAGGGAGGAGTCAGCCCCAGCATTTT; CDR3aa: CSAREGRSQPQHF
len: 12; j_gene: TRBJ2-1; d_gene: NA; abundance: many; v_gene: TRBV9; CDR3nt: TGTGCCAGCAGCGTAGATCGGGGAGAGCAGTTCTTC; CDR3aa: CASSVDRGEQFF
len: 14; j_gene: TRBJ1-1; d_gene: NA; abundance: NA; v_gene: TRBV30; CDR3nt: TGTGCCTGGAGTGTCCAAGGACGGACCACTGAAGCTTTCTTT; CDR3aa: CAWSVQGRTTEAFF
len: 14; j_gene: TRBJ1-5; d_gene: TRBD1; abundance: NA; v_gene: TRBV30; CDR3nt: TGTGCCTGGAGTACTCACAGGGGAGGACTGCCCCAGCATTTT; CDR3aa: CAWSTHRGGLPQHF
len: 15; j_gene: TRBJ2-7; d_gene: NA; abundance: few; v_gene: TRBV19; CDR3nt: TGTGCCAGTAGTATCTGGAGCGGTGCCTCCTACGAGCAGTACTTC; CDR3aa: CASSIWSGASYEQYF
len: 16; j_gene: TRBJ2-5; d_gene: NA; abundance: few; v_gene: TRBV7-4; CDR3nt: TGTGCCAGCAGCCCCTTGGGGGGGCAGTACCAAGAGACCCAGTACTTC; CDR3aa: CASSPLGGQYQETQYF
len: 14; j_gene: TRBJ1-5; d_gene: NA; abundance: many; v_gene: TRBV28; CDR3nt: TGTGCCAGCAGTGCCTTCAGGGGCAATCAGCCCCAGCATTTT; CDR3aa: CASSAFRGNQPQHF
len: 16; j_gene: TRBJ2-1; d_gene: NA; abundance: NA; v_gene: TRBV2; CDR3nt: TGTGCCAGCAGTTCGGATCAGGGAGTTCCATCCAGTGAGCAGTTCTTC; CDR3aa: CASSSDQGVPSSEQFF
len: 14; j_gene: TRBJ2-5; d_gene: TRBD2; abundance: many; v_gene: TRBV7-7; CDR3nt: TGTGCTAGCAGCTCGGGACTAGCGCAAGAGACCCAGTACTTC; CDR3aa: CASSSGLAQETQYF
len: 13; j_gene: TRBJ1-2; d_gene: NA; abundance: many; v_gene: TRBV16; CDR3nt: TGTGCCAGCAGCCTTACCCCCCCAGTGGGCTACACCTTC; CDR3aa: CASSLTPPVGYTF
len: 15; j_gene: TRBJ2-5; d_gene: TRBD1; abundance: few; v_gene: TRBV4-1; CDR3nt: TGCGCCAGCAGCCGGGGGACAGGGAAGGGGCAGACCCAGTACTTC; CDR3aa: CASSRGTGKGQTQYF
len: 14; j_gene: TRBJ2-2; d_gene: TRBD1; abundance: many; v_gene: TRBV29-1; CDR3nt: TGCAGCGTTACAGGGACAGGACCCACCGGGGAGCTGTTTTTT; CDR3aa: CSVTGTGPTGELFF
len: 14; j_gene: TRBJ1-1; d_gene: NA; abundance: many; v_gene: TRBV18; CDR3nt: TGTGCCAGCTCACCCAGGGAGGCCAACACTGAAGCTTTCTTT; CDR3aa: CASSPREANTEAFF
len: 12; j_gene: TRBJ1-1; d_gene: NA; abundance: many; v_gene: TRBV27; CDR3nt: TGTGCCAGCAGGACACAGGAAGGGGAAGCTTTCTTT; CDR3aa: CASRTQEGEAFF
len: 14; j_gene: TRBJ2-7; d_gene: NA; abundance: NA; v_gene: TRBV19; CDR3nt: TGTGCCAGTAGTATAGGGAGTACAGGCTACGAGCAGTACTTC; CDR3aa: CASSIGSTGYEQYF